Given below is one T cell receptor beta chain in context. Its antigen is as yet unknown. The data were taken from a study of CXCR3-negative and CXCR3-positive naive CD8 T cells. Researchers prepared the TRB cDNA libraries using 5' RACE with UMI labels. Reanalyzing the 5' RACE reads, TCRdb keeps one entry per CDR3 protein, without DNA. This repertoire includes some 110,000 distinct CDR3 sequences. The CDR3 spans 13 residues. Per the germline V gene, CDR1 is SQVTM and CDR2 is ANQGSEA. Points from the study as a whole: TRB CDR3s of CXCR3-positive naive cells were more hydrophobic than those of CXCR3-negative naive cells.

This receptor was obtained from a human donor in good health. Some clones in this sample may be carry-over from other donors' samples. V gene TRBV29-1 combines with J gene TRBJ2-7. Source material: naive CXCR3+ CD8+ T cells from blood. The subset: CD45RO-CCR7+CD27+CD95- naive CD8+ T cells expressing CXCR3 (TNR3+). CDR3 region: CSVVAGASYEQYF.